The 23 T cell receptor beta chains presented below share a single source sample, sequenced in a study of metastatic and nonmetastatic thyroid tumors. TCRdb re-processed the PCR reads through MiXCR. This sample carries over 20,000 clones, about a sixth of them seen once, and the ten largest clones take about 10%. All patients were treatment-naive before thyroid surgery. The sequenced sample consisted of tumor tissue. Receptors were obtained from a female donor with papillary thyroid cancer or a benign thyroid nodule (not recorded which). Some clones in this sample may be carry-over from other donors' samples.

This clone was seen at least ten times. The chain combines TRBV13 with TRBJ2-7; 9 bases line up with TRBD2. With 2 bases clipped from V and 0 bases from J, the junction kept 2 bases outside the gene matches. The CDR3 is made up of 15 amino acids. The germline V gene has CDR1 PRHDT and CDR2 FYEKMQ (reference sequence). The CDR3 here is CASSLLRGGSYEQYF. In nucleotides, the CDR3 is TGTGCCAGCAGCTTATTGCGGGGGGGCTCCTACGAGCAGTACTTC.

The rearrangement joins TRBV18 to TRBJ2-3, with 9 nucleotides matching TRBD1. The CDR3 loop spans 14 amino acids. The V gene end was trimmed by 4 bases and the J gene end by 4 bases; junction bases not matched to a gene: 3. Germline V gene data show CDR1 as KGHSH and CDR2 as LQKENI. CDR3 bases: TGTGCCAGCTCACTACAGGGGGCCGCAGATACGCAGTATTTT. Translating gives CASSLQGAADTQYF.

This clone was counted many times. The rearrangement uses TRBV5-1 and TRBJ1-4; perhaps TRBD1 as D (5 bases). The CDR3 loop spans 15 amino acids. Trimming stripped 2 bases from V and 0 bases from J, with 8 bases between. Germline lookup yields CDR1 SGHRS and CDR2 YFSETQ. CDR3 DNA sequence: TGCGCCAGCAGCTTCACAGGCTCAACTAATGAAAAACTGTTTTTT. As protein: CASSFTGSTNEKLFF.

Many counts were recorded for this clone. The identical CDR3 is also encoded by other nucleotide sequences in the sample. The chain links TRBV27 to TRBJ1-6; D call uncertain. Germline lookup yields CDR1 MNHEY and CDR2 SMNVEV (reference sequence). The V and J ends lost 2 bases and 2 bases respectively, with 10 bases between them. The CDR3 has 16 residues. The CDR3 nucleotides are TGTGCCAGCAGTTTACGCACCCCCACCTATAATTCACCCCTCCACTTT. It encodes CASSLRTPTYNSPLHF.

This clone has a count of ten or more. The chain links TRBV11-3 to TRBJ2-3, with 10 positions matching TRBD2. V trimming: 3 bases; J trimming: 2 bases; junction bases outside the gene matches: 5. This CDR3 is built from 16 residues. Germline V gives CDR1 SGHNT, CDR2 YENEEA. The CDR3 sequence: CASSFRSGGATDTQYF. The CDR3 DNA sequence: TGTGCCAGCAGCTTTCGAAGCGGGGGGGCCACAGATACGCAGTATTTT.

By share, this clone ranks as medium-sized. The chain combines TRBV12-3 or TRBV12-4 with TRBJ1-6; D gene ambiguous. The CDR3 extends over 12 amino acids. Between the trimmed V and J ends, which lost 1 base and 10 bases, there was a span of 5 bases. The CDR3 here is CASSLGRSPLHF. The CDR3 nucleotides read TGTGCCAGCAGTTTAGGGAGATCACCCCTCCACTTT.

The chain links TRBV30 to TRBJ1-5, with 8 bases aligning to TRBD1. Germline values: CDR1 GTSNPN, CDR2 SVGIG (reference sequence). This CDR3 contains 15 residues. The V and J ends lost 3 bases and 5 bases, in that order; junction bases with no gene match: 9. The CDR3 nucleotides are TGTGCCTGGAGACCGACAGGGGCGGGACATCAGCCCCAGCATTTT. It specifies CAWRPTGAGHQPQHF.

At least ten counts were recorded for this clone. The gene calls are TRBV5-5 and TRBJ2-3; D not resolved. This CDR3 is 15 amino acids long. Per germline, CDR1 SGHKS and CDR2 YYEKEE (reference sequence). Trimming shortened V by 0 bases and J by 2 bases, and 10 bases separated the two germline ends. CDR3 in DNA: TGTGCCAGCAGCTTGGCCCGGCGAAACACAGATACGCAGTATTTT. Amino acid sequence: CASSLARRNTDTQYF.

This clone ranks as medium-sized. The chain joins TRBV19 to TRBJ1-5; D ambiguous. This CDR3 has 13 amino acids. V lost 5 bases and J lost 1, with 6 bases in between. CDR1 and CDR2 (germline): LNHDA, SQIVND (reference sequence). CDR3 sequence reads: CASSPGSNQPQHF. For the CDR3, the DNA is TGTGCCAGTAGTCCCGGCAGCAATCAGCCCCAGCATTTT.

This clone was seen many times. The J gene is TRBJ1-4, the V gene TRBV6-1, with D unclear. The germline V gene encodes CDR1 MNHNS and CDR2 SASEGT. This CDR3 has 15 amino acids. The germline V and J ends were trimmed by 6 bases and 4 bases, with 15 bases remaining between them. CDR3 loop: CASSSGGRLNEKLFF. The CDR3, as DNA: TGTGCCAGCAGCTCGGGAGGACGCCTTAATGAAAAACTGTTTTTT.

The chain recombines TRBV4-2 with TRBJ2-3; D is uncertain. CDR1 is LGHNA and CDR2 is YNFKEQ in the germline V gene. V lost 0 bases and J lost 2, with 9 bases in between. CDR3 length: 15 amino acids. The CDR3 sequence: CASSQEYGFTDTQYF. The CDR3 coding sequence is TGTGCCAGCAGCCAAGAATACGGATTCACAGATACGCAGTATTTT.

This clone is deemed medium-sized. The sample has other DNA sequences that encode this CDR3 too. The chain employs TRBV7-3 and TRBJ2-1; 10 bases match TRBD2. In germline, CDR1 is SGHTA, CDR2 FQGTGA. J was trimmed by 6 bases and V by 4 bases; bases with no gene match: 6. This CDR3 spans 15 amino acids. The DNA for the CDR3 is TGTGCCAGCAGCTACGTAGCGGGAGGAGGCAATGAGCAGTTCTTC. It yields the protein CASSYVAGGGNEQFF.

This clone was counted many times. This sample also contains other DNA sequences that code for the same CDR3. This chain connects TRBV5-1 to TRBJ2-7; tentative D call: TRBD1 (6 bases). CDR3 length: 15 residues. Germline V gene sequence: CDR1 SGHRS, CDR2 YFSETQ. V was pared by 2 bases and J by 2 bases, with 14 bases between. The CDR3 is CASSFLGTQAYEQYF. CDR3 in DNA: TGCGCCAGCAGCTTCCTCGGGACACAGGCCTACGAGCAGTACTTC.

This clone was seen repeatedly, ten times or more. Here the CDR3 reads CASSLAQGEQFF. Here the CDR3 DNA reads TGTGCCAGCAGCTTAGCGCAGGGTGAGCAGTTCTTC. The chain links TRBV7-2 to TRBJ2-1; tentatively, D is TRBD1 (5 bases). The CDR3 contains 12 residues. The germline CDR1 and CDR2 sequences are SGHTA and FQGNSA. Trimming removed 0 bases from V and 9 bases from J, with 6 bases in between.

This clone was seen many times. The rearrangement joins TRBV20-1 to TRBJ2-7, with D hard to call. Looked up from germline, CDR1 is DFQATT and CDR2 is SNEGSKA (reference sequence). The CDR3 has 12 amino acids. Trimming took 2 bases from V and 2 from J, leaving 7 bases between them. The CDR3 DNA follows: TGCAGTGCTAGACTACCTCCCTACGAGCAGTACTTC. Encoded protein: CSARLPPYEQYF.

This clone was detected many times. The rearrangement joins TRBV6-1 to TRBJ2-6, with D maybe TRBD2 (6 bases). V was shortened by 5 bases and J by 1 base, with 15 bases between the two germline ends. CDR3 length equals 17 residues. Per germline, CDR1 MNHNS and CDR2 SASEGT. CDR3 sequence: CASSQALRGSGANVLTF. CDR3 DNA sequence: TGTGCCAGCAGTCAGGCACTGCGGGGATCTGGGGCCAACGTCCTGACTTTC.

This clone was recorded at least ten times. This chain connects TRBV28 to TRBJ2-1; 7 bases agree with TRBD1. CDR1 is MDHEN and CDR2 is SYDVKM in the germline V gene. The CDR3 loop spans 18 amino acids. Unmatched junction bases numbered 21, after V lost 8 bases and J lost 5 bases. The CDR3 reads CASQRTYWDSPSHNEQFF. Here the CDR3 DNA reads TGTGCCAGCCAAAGGACTTACTGGGACAGCCCGAGCCACAATGAGCAGTTCTTC.

Many counts were recorded for this clone. V and J are TRBV2 and TRBJ2-7; 8 bases map to TRBD1. V gave up 7 bases and J gave up 4 bases; unmatched junction bases: 6. Germline CDR1 reads SNHLY; CDR2 reads FYNNEI. The CDR3 is made up of 13 amino acids. The CDR3 DNA is TGTGCCAGCACTAGACAGGGGTATTACGAGCAGTACTTC. Translation: CASTRQGYYEQYF.

Many counts were recorded for this clone. The rearrangement links TRBV10-3 to TRBJ1-6, with 8 bases aligning to TRBD1. V gave up 5 bases and J gave up 7 bases; unmatched junction bases: 4. The CDR3 totals 14 residues. Germline CDR1 and CDR2: ENHRY and SYGVKD. CDR3 bases: TGTGCCATCAGTCCGGGACAGGAGAATTCACCCCTCCACTTT. Protein: CAISPGQENSPLHF.

The chain couples TRBV20-1 to TRBJ2-5; perhaps TRBD2 as D (5 bases). Trimming took off 1 base at V and 4 bases at J, with 22 bases between the two ends. Germline V gene sequence: CDR1 DFQATT, CDR2 SNEGSKA (reference sequence). The CDR3 sequence is 17 residues long. The CDR3 region has the DNA TGCAGTGCTAGAGTCTTCCCCTTAGGGCTAGAGGGAGAGACCCAGTACTTC. Its translation: CSARVFPLGLEGETQYF.

The rearrangement uses TRBV2 and TRBJ2-2, with D possibly TRBD1 on 6 matching bases. V was pared by 6 bases and J by 1 base, with 9 bases between. Per germline, CDR1 SNHLY and CDR2 FYNNEI. This CDR3 is 14 amino acids long. CDR3 DNA: TGTGCCAGCAGACGGGACAAGAACACCGGGGAGCTGTTTTTT. This sequence encodes CASRRDKNTGELFF.

For this clone: This may arise from a read error, as a much more abundant clone is one base away. The same CDR3 arises from other DNA sequences in this sample as well. The J gene is TRBJ2-5, the V gene TRBV20-1, with 9 bases fitting TRBD1. The germline V gene encodes CDR1 DFQATT and CDR2 SNEGSKA (reference sequence). This CDR3 has 13 amino acids. CDR3 residues: CSARDRARETQYF. As DNA, the CDR3 is TGCAGTGCACGGGACAGGGCCCGAGAGACACAGTACTTC.

The V and J genes are TRBV30 and TRBJ2-7; the D call may be TRBD1 or TRBD2 (6 bases each). The CDR3 runs to 14 residues. Germline V gene lookup returns CDR1 GTSNPN and CDR2 SVGIG (reference sequence). V gave up 1 base and J gave up 3 bases, with 13 bases separating them. The CDR3 region has the DNA TGTGCCTGGAGTGAAGGGGGACTCAACTACGAGCAGTACTTC. This gives the protein CAWSEGGLNYEQYF.